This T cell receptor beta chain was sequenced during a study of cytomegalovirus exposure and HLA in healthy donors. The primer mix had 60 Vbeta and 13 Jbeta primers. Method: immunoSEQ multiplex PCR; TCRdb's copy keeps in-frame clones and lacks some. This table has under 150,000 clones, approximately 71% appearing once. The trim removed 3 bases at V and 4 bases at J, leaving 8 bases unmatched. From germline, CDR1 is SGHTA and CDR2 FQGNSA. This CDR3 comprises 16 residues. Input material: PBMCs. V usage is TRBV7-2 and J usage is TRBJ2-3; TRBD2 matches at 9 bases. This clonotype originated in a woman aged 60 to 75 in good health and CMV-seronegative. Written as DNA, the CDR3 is TGTGCCAGCAGCTTGAAGCTGGCGGGGGGGGCAGATACGCAGTATTTT. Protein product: CASSLKLAGGADTQYF.